Below, 27 T cell receptor beta chains from the same sample are listed, as sequenced in a study of human versus mouse CDR3 diversity and MHC coevolution. Sequenced by immunoSEQ multiplex PCR; TCRdb stores in-frame clones only, minus some. This table holds over 60,000 clones, 80% to 95% found once. Sample: naive CD4+ T cells from blood. Subset: CD45RO-negative CD62L-positive naive CD4 T cells. The receptors were gathered from a person between 30 and 69 years old in good health.

This chain uses TRBV19 with TRBJ1-2; TRBD1 is a possible D gene (5 bases). V was pared by 7 bases and J by 4 bases, with 22 bases between. Germline V lookup: CDR1 LNHDA, CDR2 SQIVND (reference sequence). The CDR3 is 16 residues long. Written as DNA, the CDR3 is TGTGCCAGTACTCCCTTGACAGACCGAACTACCTATGGCTACACCTTC. Translated: CASTPLTDRTTYGYTF.

The chain employs TRBV28 and TRBJ1-2; TRBD1 might be the D (6 bases). CDR3 size: 17 residues. The germline CDR1 and CDR2 sequences are MDHEN and SYDVKM. V was trimmed by 6 bases and J by 3 bases, leaving 23 bases between them. CDR3 nucleotides: TGTGCCAGCAGGACAAGGGGGATCAGGCGTAGAGACTATGGCTACACCTTC. It encodes CASRTRGIRRRDYGYTF.

This clone occurred once. This sequence joins TRBV14 and TRBJ1-2; D gene uncertain. Germline V CDR1 and CDR2: SGHDN, FVKESK. Between the trimmed V and J ends, which lost 4 bases and 4 bases, there was a span of 10 bases. CDR3 size: 13 residues. CDR3 residues: CASSLSTVYGYTF. As DNA, the CDR3 is TGTGCCAGCAGCCTTTCAACAGTCTATGGCTACACCTTC.

The chain links TRBV27 to TRBJ2-3; 9 nucleotides agree with TRBD1. V shed 6 bases and J 2 bases; nucleotides not matched to a gene: 3. CDR3 length: 14 amino acids. The V gene's germline CDR1 is MNHEY and CDR2 SMNVEV (reference sequence). The CDR3 sequence: CASSGTGYTDTQYF. The CDR3 nucleotides are TGTGCCAGCAGCGGGACAGGGTACACAGATACGCAGTATTTT.

V usage is TRBV21-1 and J usage is TRBJ1-5; the table's TRBD1 call for D was not verified on the DNA. TRBV21-1 is noted as a pseudogene. The CDR3 contains 14 residues. The DNA for the CDR3 is TGTGCCAGCAGTTTCACAGGGGTGAATCAGCCCCAGCATTTT. This encodes CASSFTGVNQPQHF.

CDR3 sequence reads: CASSRRTLAGANNEQFF. Written as DNA, the CDR3 is TGTGCCAGCAGCCGACGAACCCTAGCGGGGGCCAACAATGAGCAGTTCTTC. The chain couples TRBV9 to TRBJ2-1; the match to TRBD2 covers 10 bases. Unmatched junction bases numbered 12, after V lost 4 bases and J lost 5 bases. This CDR3 region has 17 residues. CDR1 and CDR2 from the germline V gene are SGDLS and YYNGEE. Filled out from reference TRBV9 and TRBJ2-1, the complete variable domain reads DSGVTQTPKHLITATGQRVTLRCSPRSGDLSVYWYQQSLDQGLQFLIQYYNGEERAKGNILERFSAQQFPDLHSELNLSSLELGDSALYFCASSRRTLAGANNEQFFGPGTRLTVL.

J is TRBJ1-2 and V is TRBV5-6; no firm D call. Germline V lookup: CDR1 SGHDT, CDR2 YYEEEE. CDR3 size: 14 residues. V lost 5 bases and J 2 bases, leaving 13 bases between the germline ends. CDR3 region: CASRSAGGNYGYTF. For the CDR3, the DNA is TGTGCCAGCAGATCTGCGGGAGGAAACTATGGCTACACCTTC.

J is TRBJ2-1 and V is TRBV7-8; D is perhaps TRBD2 (6 bases). This CDR3 region has 15 residues. Germline values: CDR1 SGHVS, CDR2 FQNEAQ. V was clipped by 3 bases and J by 3 bases, with 12 bases between them. CDR3 sequence: CASSLLRGNYNEQFF. CDR3 coding DNA: TGTGCCAGCAGCTTGCTTCGGGGGAACTACAATGAGCAGTTCTTC.

This clone appeared a single time. The rearrangement uses TRBV9 and TRBJ2-1; 8 bases map to TRBD2. Germline CDR1 SGDLS, CDR2 YYNGEE. With V trimmed by 2 bases and J by 8 bases, 9 bases remained unmatched. CDR3 length: 15 residues. CDR3 residues: CASSVSVGLVHEQFF. In nucleotides, the CDR3 is TGTGCCAGCAGCGTTTCCGTGGGACTAGTTCATGAGCAGTTCTTC.

The chain joins TRBV4-1 to TRBJ1-5; D is unresolved. In germline, CDR1 is MGHRA, CDR2 YSYEKL. This CDR3 has 16 amino acids. Between the trimmed V and J ends, which lost 1 base and 0 bases, there was a span of 10 bases. CDR3 sequence reads: CASSQVSSISNQPQHF. CDR3 DNA sequence: TGCGCCAGCAGCCAAGTAAGCTCGATTAGCAATCAGCCCCAGCATTTT.

The V call is TRBV7-2, the J call TRBJ2-3; D possibly corresponds to TRBD2 (6 bases). CDR1 and CDR2 from the germline V gene are SGHTA and FQGNSA. CDR3 length equals 12 residues. V was trimmed by 5 bases and J by 5 bases, leaving 8 bases between them. The CDR3 region has the DNA TGTGCCAGCAGCAAGGGAGGAGATACGCAGTATTTT. Protein sequence: CASSKGGDTQYF.

This sequence joins TRBV28 and TRBJ2-1; D unresolved. V dropped 5 bases and J dropped 6 bases, with 11 bases sitting between them. Germline-derived CDR1 and CDR2 are MDHEN and SYDVKM. The CDR3 length is 13 residues. This chain's CDR3 is CASSASSGNEQFF. CDR3 in DNA: TGTGCCAGCAGTGCTAGTTCCGGCAATGAGCAGTTCTTC.

This clone was observed a single time. The chain recombines TRBV7-9 with TRBJ1-6, with 8 bases lining up with TRBD1. In germline, CDR1 is SEHNR, CDR2 FQNEAQ (reference sequence). This CDR3 has 15 residues. The junction had 6 bases not matched to a gene; V was cut back by 1 base and J by 10 bases. For the CDR3, the DNA is TGTGCCAGCAGCTTAGGAGGACAGGGAAACTCACCCCTCCACTTT. It yields the protein CASSLGGQGNSPLHF. Variable domain in full (rest from reference TRBV7-9 and TRBJ1-6): DTGVSQNPRHKITKRGQNVTFRCDPISEHNRLYWYRQTLGQGPEFLTYFQNEAQLEKSRLLSDRFSAERPKGSFSTLEIQRTEQGDSAMYLCASSLGGQGNSPLHFGNGTRLTVT.

This chain uses TRBV6-5 with TRBJ1-1, with 8 bases identical to TRBD1. V lost 5 bases and J lost 6; bases outside the gene matches: 11. CDR3 length: 15 amino acids. CDR1 is MNHEY and CDR2 is SVGAGI in the germline V gene. The CDR3 loop reads CASSPPLDRVAEAFF. The CDR3 DNA is TGTGCCAGCAGTCCCCCCTTGGACAGGGTCGCTGAAGCTTTCTTT.

This chain connects TRBV4-2 to TRBJ2-5; a weak D match, TRBD2 (5 bases). Trimming stripped 0 bases from V and 3 bases from J, with 17 bases between. The germline gives CDR1 LGHNA, CDR2 YNFKEQ. The CDR3 is 17 residues long. The CDR3 DNA follows: TGTGCCAGCAGCCAAGATTTCCCGAGGAGGAATGAAGAGACCCAGTACTTC. Translating it yields CASSQDFPRRNEETQYF.

DNA of the CDR3: TGTGCCAGCAGTTACTCGAGGACAGGGAATTATGAGCAGTTCTTC. The encoded protein is CASSYSRTGNYEQFF. The chain is built from TRBV6-5 and TRBJ2-1; the match to TRBD1 covers 8 bases. In germline, CDR1 is MNHEY, CDR2 SVGAGI. The length of the CDR3 is 15 residues. Trimming took 0 bases from V and 8 from J; bases not matched to a gene: 6.

The chain couples TRBV28 to TRBJ1-1; D ambiguous. Trimming took off 7 bases at V and 0 bases at J, with 15 bases between the two ends. Germline assignment: CDR1 MDHEN and CDR2 SYDVKM. This CDR3 has 15 amino acids. CDR3 region: CASTPLSRLNTEAFF. The CDR3 region has the DNA TGTGCCAGCACCCCACTTTCGAGGCTGAACACTGAAGCTTTCTTT.

The V and J genes are TRBV29-1 and TRBJ2-5, with 7 nucleotides matching TRBD1. The J call may be wrong; the DNA end is better matched by TRBJ2-7. The CDR3 contains 11 residues. CDR1 is SQVTM, CDR2 ANQGSEA, per germline. This CDR3 reads CSVEGTGEQYF. CDR3 in DNA: TGCAGCGTTGAAGGGACAGGCGAGCAGTACTTC.

This clone turned up a few times. The V and J genes are TRBV21-1 and TRBJ1-3. TRBV21-1 is designated a pseudogene. The CDR3 is made up of 12 amino acids. The CDR3 is CAAAVSGNTIYF. The CDR3 DNA sequence: TGTGCCGCTGCGGTCTCTGGAAACACCATATATTTT.

The V gene is TRBV7-9, the J gene TRBJ2-5; 9 positions agree with TRBD2. V was clipped by 0 bases and J by 1 base; unmatched bases: 12. The CDR3 runs to 19 residues. Germline V gene lookup returns CDR1 SEHNR and CDR2 FQNEAQ (reference sequence). The CDR3 DNA reads as TGTGCCAGCAGCTTAGCGCCCCTAGCGGGACCCAGAACCCAAGAGACCCAGTACTTC. This translates into CASSLAPLAGPRTQETQYF.

This clone was seen once. The chain is built from TRBV7-8 and TRBJ1-2; unclear D gene. CDR1 and CDR2 (germline): SGHVS, FQNEAQ. The CDR3 extends over 13 amino acids. V lost 1 base and J 9 bases, leaving 12 bases between the germline ends. The CDR3 DNA follows: TGTGCCAGCAGCTTAGTGTACGGTCTGAGCTACACCTTC. It codes for CASSLVYGLSYTF.

With regard to this clone: The junction and the germline gene differ at one end; a read error may be behind it. The same CDR3 can be traced to other DNA sequences in this sample. This chain joins TRBV19 and TRBJ1-6; D is possibly TRBD1 (5 bases). The CDR3 extends over 15 amino acids. CDR1 LNHDA and CDR2 SQIVND come from the germline V gene (reference sequence). Here the CDR3 DNA reads TGTGCCAGTAGCATAGTAACAGGAGATAATTCACCCCTCCACTTT. Its protein is CASSIVTGDNSPLHF.

The genes are TRBV5-1 and TRBJ2-3, with 9 bases matching TRBD2. Trimming at V came to 4 bases and at J to 0 bases, leaving 3 bases not matched to a gene. The CDR3 length is 15 residues. The germline V gene encodes CDR1 SGHRS and CDR2 YFSETQ. The CDR3 DNA sequence: TGCGCCAGCAGCATAGCGGGGGTTAGCACAGATACGCAGTATTTT. It codes for CASSIAGVSTDTQYF. The whole variable domain, filled in from reference TRBV5-1 and TRBJ2-3, reads KAGVTQTPRYLIKTRGQQVTLSCSPISGHRSVSWYQQTPGQGLQFLFEYFSETQRNKGNFPGRFSGRQFSNSRSEMNVSTLELGDSALYLCASSIAGVSTDTQYFGPGTRLTVL.

This rearrangement joins TRBV5-1 to TRBJ2-1; 9 nucleotides match TRBD1. Germline lookup yields CDR1 SGHRS and CDR2 YFSETQ. Losses at the gene ends were 4 bases for V and 3 bases for J; bases not matched to a gene: 8. The CDR3 is made up of 16 amino acids. The CDR3 protein is CASSRGLGQGYNEQFF. CDR3 coding DNA: TGCGCCAGCAGCCGGGGGTTGGGACAGGGCTACAATGAGCAGTTCTTC.

The chain employs TRBV2 and TRBJ1-4; D gene unclear. Looked up from germline, CDR1 is SNHLY and CDR2 is FYNNEI. V was pared by 7 bases and J by 6 bases, with 15 bases between. The length of the CDR3 is 14 residues. The CDR3 region has the DNA TGTGCCAGCACCCCGAAGGAGTTGGATGAAAAACTGTTTTTT. Protein: CASTPKELDEKLFF. The full variable domain, with the rest looked up from reference TRBV2 and TRBJ1-4, is EPEVTQTPSHQVTQMGQEVILRCVPISNHLYFYWYRQILGQKVEFLVSFYNNEISEKSEIFDDQFSVERPDGSNFTLKIRSTKLEDSAMYFCASTPKELDEKLFFGSGTQLSVL.

The V gene is TRBV21-1, the J gene TRBJ1-4. TRBV21-1 is a listed pseudogene. This CDR3 is 20 amino acids long. In DNA, the CDR3 is TGTGCCAGCAGCAAAGGATGGTATCGGGAGGGCGGGTATTCTAATGAAAAACTGTTTTTT. Its translation is CASSKGWYREGGYSNEKLFF.

CDR3 sequence reads: CASSQEARGQPQHF. The CDR3 coding sequence is TGCGCCAGCAGCCAAGAGGCCAGGGGGCAGCCCCAGCATTTT. This chain links TRBV4-1 with TRBJ1-5, with 7 bases that match TRBD1. The CDR3 is made up of 14 amino acids. CDR1 is MGHRA and CDR2 is YSYEKL in the germline V gene. V dropped 0 bases and J dropped 7; count of bases not matched to a gene: 3.